These 9 T cell receptor beta chains originate from one sample sequenced in a study of blood T cell repertoires in COVID-19. Libraries were prepared by immunoSEQ multiplex PCR; TCRdb keeps only in-frame clonotypes and omits some of them. The sample shows under 100,000 clones, about 76% of them seen only once. Sample: peripheral blood. These receptors were obtained from a woman over 75 with active or convalescent COVID-19.

The chain uses TRBV18 and TRBJ2-5; tentative D call: TRBD1 (6 bases). From germline, CDR1 is KGHSH and CDR2 LQKENI. The V end lost 2 bases, the J end lost 1 base, and 8 bases lay between the germline ends. CDR3 size: 14 residues. The CDR3 sequence is CASSPGQFQETQYF. The CDR3 nucleotides read TGTGCCAGCTCACCAGGACAGTTCCAAGAGACCCAGTACTTC.

The chain is built from TRBV1 and TRBJ1-1. TRBV1 is flagged as a pseudogene. This CDR3 has 16 residues. CDR3 residues: CTSSQVRGYMNTEAFF. The CDR3 bases are TGCACCAGCAGCCAAGTTCGGGGTTACATGAACACTGAAGCTTTCTTT.

J is TRBJ2-5 and V is TRBV5-6, with TRBD1 identical over 8 bases. The germline gives CDR1 SGHDT, CDR2 YYEEEE. The V gene end was trimmed by 1 base and the J gene end by 5 bases; junction bases not matched to a gene: 10. The CDR3 has 16 amino acids. The CDR3 DNA is TGTGCCAGCAGCTTGTTCAGGACAGGGTATCATGAGACCCAGTACTTC. Its protein product is CASSLFRTGYHETQYF.

The V gene is TRBV7-2, the J gene TRBJ1-5, with D perhaps TRBD1 (6 bases). V dropped 2 bases and J dropped 2 bases, with 13 bases sitting between them. Looked up from germline, CDR1 is SGHTA and CDR2 is FQGNSA. This CDR3 contains 16 residues. The CDR3 spells CASSLPTGSGNQPQHF. The DNA of the CDR3 is TGTGCCAGCAGCTTACCGACAGGCTCGGGCAATCAGCCCCAGCATTTT.

The gene calls are TRBV9 and TRBJ2-3, with 11 bases identical to TRBD2. The CDR3 covers 16 residues. Germline-derived CDR1 and CDR2 are SGDLS and YYNGEE. V gave up 3 bases and J gave up 2 bases; unmatched junction bases: 5. The DNA for the CDR3 is TGTGCCAGCAGCGCACAACTAGCGGGGGCCACAGATACGCAGTATTTT. Translating it yields CASSAQLAGATDTQYF.

This chain uses TRBV6-5 with TRBJ2-2; D call uncertain. V was clipped by 5 bases and J by 1 base, with 5 bases between them. This CDR3 has 13 residues. The germline V gene encodes CDR1 MNHEY and CDR2 SVGAGI. The CDR3: CASSPRNTGELFF. CDR3 nucleotide sequence: TGTGCCAGCAGTCCTCGGAACACCGGGGAGCTGTTTTTT.

As DNA, the CDR3 is TGTGCCTCGGGGGGAGGAAGGGGATCTGGAAACACCATATATTTT. Its protein is CASGGGRGSGNTIYF. The chain carries TRBV19 and TRBJ1-3, with D possibly being TRBD1 (5 bases). V was trimmed by 11 bases and J by 1 base, leaving 18 bases between them. The CDR3 spans 15 residues. Germline values: CDR1 LNHDA, CDR2 SQIVND (reference sequence).

The chain uses TRBV6-5 and TRBJ2-7, with TRBD1 as a possible D gene (7 bases). V dropped 6 bases and J dropped 0 bases, with 15 bases sitting between them. This CDR3 has 15 residues. Germline V gene sequence: CDR1 MNHEY, CDR2 SVGAGI. The CDR3 reads CASRRDSAFSYEQYF. DNA for the CDR3: TGTGCCAGCAGGCGGGACAGCGCCTTCTCCTACGAGCAGTACTTC.

The chain links TRBV6-5 to TRBJ1-3; 7 nucleotides line up with TRBD1. V lost 0 bases and J lost 6; bases outside the gene matches: 2. The CDR3 has 14 residues. CDR1 and CDR2 from the germline V gene are MNHEY and SVGAGI. DNA for the CDR3: TGTGCCAGCAGTTACTCGGGACAGTTAAACACCATATATTTT. This encodes CASSYSGQLNTIYF.